The 14 T cell receptor beta chains below were found in one sample sequenced in a study of T cell changes during pregnancy in multiple sclerosis. Assay used: immunoSEQ multiplex PCR; TCRdb lists only in-frame clones, some missing. There are some 100,000 clones in the sample; around 93% occur only once, and over 0.8% lies in the top ten. This sample comprised peripheral blood, obtained before pregnancy. Receptors were obtained from a female donor with multiple sclerosis, enrolled in a pregnancy study.

The chain has TRBV5-1 and TRBJ2-1; D unclear. CDR1 and CDR2 (germline): SGHRS, YFSETQ. Trimming pared 0 bases from V and 0 bases from J, leaving 10 bases between. The CDR3 is 16 residues long. The DNA of the CDR3 is TGCGCCAGCAGCTTGGGGTTGGTGAGCTCCTACAATGAGCAGTTCTTC. It is translated as CASSLGLVSSYNEQFF.

CDR3 sequence (DNA): TGTGCCAGCAGAAAGACAGGGGGGAGCACTGAAGCTTTCTTT. Amino acid sequence: CASRKTGGSTEAFF. The rearrangement uses TRBV27 and TRBJ1-1; 9 bases align to TRBD1. V gave up 6 bases and J gave up 4 bases; unmatched junction bases: 6. Per the germline V gene, CDR1 is MNHEY and CDR2 is SMNVEV (reference sequence). The CDR3 consists of 14 residues.

This chain links TRBV7-2 with TRBJ1-5; D might be TRBD1 (6 bases). Trimming took off 3 bases at V and 7 bases at J, with 13 bases between the two ends. The CDR3 totals 14 residues. Germline V lookup: CDR1 SGHTA, CDR2 FQGNSA. The CDR3 here is CASSFTGSRQPQHF. CDR3 in DNA: TGTGCCAGCAGCTTCACAGGGAGCCGGCAGCCCCAGCATTTT.

The chain carries TRBV18 and TRBJ1-1; D is unresolved. V lost 3 bases to trimming and J lost 3 bases, with 14 bases between them. Germline-derived CDR1 and CDR2 are KGHSH and LQKENI. The CDR3 length is 15 residues. The CDR3 coding sequence is TGTGCCAGCTCACCCGGCGAGGCGGGCGACACTGAAGCTTTCTTT. Its translation: CASSPGEAGDTEAFF.

The rearrangement links TRBV5-8 to TRBJ2-3; 9 nucleotides match TRBD1. The CDR3 has 15 residues. Trimming cost V 2 bases and J 8 bases; bases outside gene matches: 9. Looked up from germline, CDR1 is SGHTS and CDR2 is YDEGEE. CDR3 protein: CASSLAGTGKATQYF. CDR3 sequence (DNA): TGTGCCAGCAGCTTAGCCGGGACAGGGAAAGCTACGCAGTATTTT.

The chain employs TRBV14 and TRBJ1-2, with D uncertain. The CDR3 is made up of 14 amino acids. Trimming took 2 bases from V and 2 from J, leaving 9 bases between them. Germline V gene lookup returns CDR1 SGHDN and CDR2 FVKESK. CDR3 in DNA: TGTGCCAGCAGCCAATACGGGGAAAACTATGGCTACACCTTC. Protein sequence: CASSQYGENYGYTF.

This rearrangement joins TRBV7-2 to TRBJ2-7; the D gene is possibly TRBD1 (5 bases). Trimming left V 5 bases short and J 1 base short, with 18 bases between. The CDR3 runs to 16 residues. Germline V gene data show CDR1 as SGHTA and CDR2 as FQGNSA. Written as DNA, the CDR3 is TGTGCCAGCAGCGCACCCCGACAGAGCCTATCCTACGAGCAGTACTTC. It translates to CASSAPRQSLSYEQYF.

The chain recombines TRBV5-1 with TRBJ2-5; 10 nucleotides match TRBD1. Germline CDR1 and CDR2: SGHRS and YFSETQ. This CDR3 contains 17 residues. V gave up 0 bases and J gave up 4 bases; unmatched junction bases: 9. The CDR3 DNA sequence: TGCGCCAGCAGCTTGGCCGGGACAGGGGTGGGAGGAGAGACCCAGTACTTC. This encodes CASSLAGTGVGGETQYF.

This chain's CDR3 is CASSQMPDLGAHTNEKLFF. The CDR3 nucleotides are TGCGCCAGCAGCCAAATGCCCGACCTGGGGGCGCATACTAATGAAAAACTGTTTTTT. V and J are TRBV4-3 and TRBJ1-4, with D possibly TRBD1 on 6 matching bases. Germline V gives CDR1 LGHNA, CDR2 YSLEER. This CDR3 is built from 19 residues. V was trimmed by 2 bases and J by 2 bases, leaving 21 bases between them.

This clone was recorded once. J is TRBJ1-1 and V is TRBV5-1; D is perhaps TRBD1 (5 bases). This CDR3 region has 13 residues. Germline V lookup: CDR1 SGHRS, CDR2 YFSETQ. V lost 4 bases and J 4 bases, leaving 11 bases between the germline ends. The CDR3 spells CASSLLDTTEAFF. The CDR3 DNA reads TGCGCCAGCAGCCTCTTGGACACCACTGAAGCTTTCTTT.

The rearrangement joins TRBV7-3 to TRBJ1-1, with a possible D match to TRBD1 (6 bases). Deletions cut 2 bases from V and 4 bases from J, with 14 bases between. The CDR3 covers 15 residues. The germline V gene has CDR1 SGHTA and CDR2 FQGTGA. CDR3 residues: CASSLWGGRSTEAFF. The CDR3 DNA reads as TGTGCCAGCAGCTTATGGGGGGGGCGAAGCACTGAAGCTTTCTTT.

The rearrangement links TRBV19 to TRBJ2-1, with D possibly being TRBD2 (7 bases). The V gene's germline CDR1 is LNHDA and CDR2 SQIVND (reference sequence). The CDR3 is 14 residues long. Trimming stripped 9 bases from V and 2 bases from J, with 14 bases between. CDR3 in DNA: TGTGCCAGCGAAGGGGGGGTCCCCTACAATGAGCAGTTCTTC. Residues: CASEGGVPYNEQFF. Variable domain in full (rest from reference TRBV19 and TRBJ2-1): DGGITQSPKYLFRKEGQNVTLSCEQNLNHDAMYWYRQDPGQGLRLIYYSQIVNDFQKGDIAEGYSVSREKKESFPLTVTSAQKNPTAFYLCASEGGVPYNEQFFGPGTRLTVL.

Only one count was recorded for this clone. J is TRBJ2-1 and V is TRBV29-1, with 8 bases identical to TRBD2. Germline V gene sequence: CDR1 SQVTM, CDR2 ANQGSEA. J gave up 0 bases and V 5 bases, and 3 bases lay outside the gene matches. This CDR3 contains 14 residues. The CDR3 coding sequence is TGCAGCGTTCCAACTAGCGGCTCCTACAATGAGCAGTTCTTC. This sequence encodes CSVPTSGSYNEQFF.

The V and J genes are TRBV25-1 and TRBJ2-5, with D possibly TRBD1 on 5 matching bases. Germline-derived CDR1 and CDR2 are MGHDK and SYGVNS. V dropped 4 bases and J dropped 0 bases, with 9 bases sitting between them. The CDR3 extends over 14 amino acids. In DNA, the CDR3 is TGTGCCAGCAGTGGACAGACGTACCAAGAGACCCAGTACTTC. This sequence encodes CASSGQTYQETQYF.